What follows are 8 T cell receptor beta chains derived from one specimen sequenced in a study of T cell responses to AZD1222 COVID-19 vaccine (dated by TCRdb to the early 2020s). The time point label corresponds to: about 28 days (+/-7) after the second vaccine dose. The library was produced with the immunoSEQ multiplex PCR assay. This is the immuneACCESS table as TCRdb keeps it, with only in-frame sequences that have V and J called. A part of the clones is gone; compared with another copy, unresolved V genes explain less than half, and the rest is unexplained. For this sample the table gives 150,000 to 200,000 clones, of which roughly 88% were detected only once. Clones ranked in the top ten supply roughly 10% of the sample. The material was peripheral blood, obtained 28 days after the second AZD1222 dose. All receptors derive from an adult who received the AZD1222 COVID-19 vaccine.

This chain uses TRBV23-1 with TRBJ1-5; TRBD1 is a possible D gene (6 bases). TRBV23-1 carries the ORF label, with uncertain function. Trimming removed 0 bases at V and 2 bases at J, with 17 bases between. The CDR3 extends over 18 amino acids. CDR3 in amino acids: CASSQSWEGGDGNQPQHF. CDR3 sequence (DNA): TGCGCCAGCAGTCAATCCTGGGAGGGGGGTGACGGCAATCAGCCCCAGCATTTT.

V gene TRBV19 combines with J gene TRBJ1-5, with a weak D call TRBD1 (6 bases). The CDR3 covers 15 residues. Germline CDR1 reads LNHDA; CDR2 reads SQIVND (reference sequence). Trimming cost V 10 bases and J 0 bases, with 16 bases left between them. CDR3 amino acids: CATNLRGYSNQPQHF. For the CDR3, the DNA is TGTGCCACCAACTTGAGGGGGTATAGCAATCAGCCCCAGCATTTT.

The chain uses TRBV12-3 or TRBV12-4 and TRBJ1-2, with D tentatively TRBD1 (5 bases). V was trimmed by 4 bases and J by 4 bases, leaving 10 bases between them. The CDR3 covers 13 residues. The DNA of the CDR3 is TGTGCCAGCAGTTCCCAGACAGTCTATGGCTACACCTTC. Residues: CASSSQTVYGYTF.

The J gene is TRBJ2-5, the V gene TRBV7-2; a weak D match, TRBD1 (5 bases). V gave up 5 bases and J gave up 1 base, with 11 bases separating them. The CDR3 runs 14 residues. Germline assignment: CDR1 SGHTA and CDR2 FQGNSA. CDR3: CASSLVGAQETQYF. As DNA, the CDR3 is TGTGCCAGCAGCCTGGTAGGGGCCCAAGAGACCCAGTACTTC.

The chain recombines TRBV21-1 with TRBJ1-4. TRBV21-1 is given as a pseudogene. CDR3 size: 15 residues. The CDR3 nucleotides are TGTGCCAGCAGCACACCCGGGCCCAAGGGTGAAAAACTGTTTTTT. Residues: CASSTPGPKGEKLFF.

This rearrangement joins TRBV6-5 to TRBJ2-5; TRBD1 is a possible D gene (6 bases). This CDR3 region has 15 residues. Germline CDR1 is MNHEY and CDR2 is SVGAGI. The V end was cut by 4 bases, the J end by 4 bases, with 16 bases between. The CDR3 reads CASSSGVRGGETQYF. CDR3 coding DNA: TGTGCCAGCAGTTCCGGTGTCAGGGGTGGAGAGACCCAGTACTTC.

The CDR3 nucleotides read TGTGCCAGCAGCTTAACCCCCCAGAGCCGGGCTGAAGCTTTCTTT. As protein: CASSLTPQSRAEAFF. The chain has TRBV7-6 and TRBJ1-1, with unresolved D. The V gene lost 2 bases and the J gene lost 6 bases, with 16 bases spanning the gap. Germline V lookup: CDR1 SGHVS, CDR2 FNYEAQ. This CDR3 has 15 amino acids.

The rearrangement uses TRBV5-4 and TRBJ1-1; D is perhaps TRBD1 (5 bases). This CDR3 region has 15 residues. CDR1 is SGHNT, CDR2 YYREEE, per germline (reference sequence). Trimming removed 0 bases from V and 1 base from J, with 10 bases in between. The CDR3, as DNA: TGTGCCAGCAGCTTGGACCGACAGCCGAACACTGAAGCTTTCTTT. Encoded protein: CASSLDRQPNTEAFF. The full variable domain, its missing parts supplied by reference TRBV5-4 and TRBJ1-1, is ETGVTQSPTHLIKTRGQQVTLRCSSQSGHNTVSWYQQALGQGPQFIFQYYREEENGRGNFPPRFSGLQFPNYSSELNVNALELDDSALYLCASSLDRQPNTEAFFGQGTRLTVV.